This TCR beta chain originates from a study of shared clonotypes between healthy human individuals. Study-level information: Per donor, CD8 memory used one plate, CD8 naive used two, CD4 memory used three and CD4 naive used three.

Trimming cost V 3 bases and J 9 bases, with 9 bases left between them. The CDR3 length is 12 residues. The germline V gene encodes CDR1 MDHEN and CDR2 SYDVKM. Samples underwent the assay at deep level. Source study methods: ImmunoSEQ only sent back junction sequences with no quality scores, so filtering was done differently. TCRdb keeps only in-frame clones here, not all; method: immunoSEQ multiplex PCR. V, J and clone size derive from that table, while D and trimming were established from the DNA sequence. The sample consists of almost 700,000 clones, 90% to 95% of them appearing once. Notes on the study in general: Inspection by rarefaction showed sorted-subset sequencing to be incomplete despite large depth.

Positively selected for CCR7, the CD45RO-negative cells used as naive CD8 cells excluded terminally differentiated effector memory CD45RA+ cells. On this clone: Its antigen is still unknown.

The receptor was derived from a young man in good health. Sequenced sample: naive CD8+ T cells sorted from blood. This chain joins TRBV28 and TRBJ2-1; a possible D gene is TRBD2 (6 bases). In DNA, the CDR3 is TGTGCCAGCAGTTTGGGGGGAGGTGAGCAGTTCTTC. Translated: CASSLGGGEQFF.